The rows below give T cell receptor beta chains drawn from one sample of a study of radiotherapy plus CTLA-4 blockade in lung cancer. Generated by immunoSEQ multiplex PCR, the TCRdb table keeps only in-frame clones and is missing some. The data contain 81,000 or so clones, around 81% of them singletons. Sequencing was performed on peripheral blood, taken from a patient treated with radiotherapy plus ipilimumab. These receptors all stem from a human donor with non-small cell lung cancer that progressed on radiotherapy plus ipilimumab. Both conserved end residues are part of each CDR3. The order of the fields is D gene, CDR3 length, clone size, J gene, V gene, CDR3 protein, CDR3 DNA. D genes are given only for firm matches. Some rows mark clone size as missing; the rest say once, few, many or name a class of expanded clone.

TRBD2 | 14 | NA | TRBJ2-7 | TRBV7-9 | CASSLAEFSYEQYF | TGTGCCAGCAGCCTAGCGGAGTTCTCCTACGAGCAGTACTTC
NA | 14 | NA | TRBJ1-1 | TRBV18 | CASSPRGVNTEAFF | TGTGCCAGCTCACCAAGGGGGGTGAACACTGAAGCTTTCTTT
NA | 14 | NA | TRBJ2-1 | TRBV4-3 | CASSHLNSPAGQFF | TGCGCCAGCAGCCACCTGAACAGCCCTGCCGGGCAGTTCTTC
NA | 15 | NA | TRBJ2-7 | TRBV6-5 | CASSPGGAQSYEQYF | TGTGCCAGCAGTCCCGGGGGTGCACAGTCCTACGAGCAGTACTTC
NA | 14 | many | TRBJ1-1 | TRBV10-2 | CASSEQEGNAEAFF | TGCGCCAGCAGTGAGCAGGAGGGGAACGCTGAAGCTTTCTTT
NA | 17 | NA | TRBJ2-2 | TRBV5-1 | CASSVKQGGGNTGELFF | TGCGCCAGCAGCGTAAAACAGGGTGGAGGAAACACCGGGGAGCTGTTTTTT
TRBD1 | 15 | once | TRBJ1-5 | TRBV7-6 | CASSLSGGRYQPQHF | TGTGCCAGCAGCTTATCAGGGGGCAGGTATCAGCCCCAGCATTTT
NA | 12 | once | TRBJ2-7 | TRBV7-9 | CASSLGWDEQYF | TGTGCCAGCAGCTTAGGGTGGGACGAGCAGTACTTC
NA | 13 | NA | TRBJ1-1 | TRBV4-2 | CASSREQGTEAFF | TGTGCCAGCAGCCGGGAACAGGGAACTGAAGCTTTCTTT
NA | 13 | few | TRBJ2-4 | TRBV11-3 | CASSLVPRIIQYF | TGTGCCAGCAGCTTAGTTCCTAGGATCATTCAGTACTTC
NA | 14 | few | TRBJ1-3 | TRBV19 | CATGDSISGNTIYF | TGTGCCACCGGAGACAGCATCTCTGGAAACACCATATATTTT
NA | 14 | few | TRBJ1-5 | TRBV10-3 | CAISGGAGNQPQHF | TGTGCCATCAGTGGGGGGGCAGGTAATCAGCCCCAGCATTTT
NA | 16 | NA | TRBJ2-5 | TRBV4-1 | CASSFAGTVAGETQYF | TGCGCCAGCAGCTTTGCCGGGACGGTGGCGGGAGAGACCCAGTACTTC
TRBD2 | 16 | NA | TRBJ2-1 | TRBV9 | CASSRAGGAEYNEQFF | TGTGCCAGCAGCCGGGCCGGGGGGGCCGAGTACAATGAGCAGTTCTTC
NA | 14 | NA | TRBJ1-2 | TRBV6-5 | CASSLMTGVYGYTF | TGTGCCAGCAGTTTGATGACAGGCGTCTATGGCTACACCTTC
NA | 11 | NA | TRBJ2-7 | TRBV20-1 | CSALKGYEQYF | TGCAGTGCCCTAAAGGGGTACGAGCAGTACTTC
NA | 14 | NA | TRBJ2-3 | TRBV7-2 | CASSLDFSRDTQYF | TGTGCCAGCAGCTTAGACTTTTCGAGGGATACGCAGTATTTT
NA | 13 | NA | TRBJ1-1 | TRBV11-2 | CASSRVMNTEAFF | TGTGCCAGCAGCCGGGTCATGAACACTGAAGCTTTCTTT
NA | 14 | NA | TRBJ2-7 | TRBV5-1 | CASSWAGEGYEQYF | TGCGCCAGCAGCTGGGCAGGGGAAGGCTACGAGCAGTACTTC
NA | 12 | NA | TRBJ1-2 | TRBV6-4 | CASSGISGGYTF | TGTGCCAGCAGTGGCATCTCTGGTGGCTACACCTTC
NA | 11 | NA | TRBJ1-2 | TRBV7-9 | CASSANYGYTF | TGTGCCAGCAGCGCTAACTATGGCTACACCTTC
TRBD1 | 18 | NA | TRBJ2-6 | TRBV10-3 | CAISTGRTGYSGANVLTF | TGTGCCATCAGCACGGGGAGGACAGGGTACTCTGGGGCCAACGTCCTGACTTTC
NA | 16 | NA | TRBJ2-3 | TRBV25-1 | CASSRTGRGDTDTQYF | TGTGCCAGCAGTCGAACAGGGAGGGGGGACACAGATACGCAGTATTTT
TRBD2 | 15 | NA | TRBJ2-1 | TRBV7-2 | CASSLVRLAANEQFF | TGTGCCAGCAGCTTAGTGCGACTAGCGGCCAATGAGCAGTTCTTC
NA | 16 | few | TRBJ1-1 | TRBV6-1 | CASSERGRQGRTEAFF | TGTGCCAGCAGTGAACGAGGTAGGCAGGGAAGGACTGAAGCTTTCTTT
NA | 17 | NA | TRBJ1-4 | TRBV7-8 | CASSLEGGRTTNEKLFF | TGTGCCAGCAGCTTAGAGGGGGGAAGGACAACTAATGAAAAACTGTTTTTT
NA | 13 | NA | TRBJ1-6 | TRBV19 | CASRRVYNSPLHF | TGTGCCAGTAGAAGGGTCTATAATTCACCCCTCCACTTT
NA | 13 | few | TRBJ2-2 | TRBV19 | CASSLGGTGELFF | TGTGCCAGTAGTCTAGGGGGCACCGGGGAGCTGTTTTTT
TRBD2 | 17 | NA | TRBJ2-5 | TRBV9 | CASSETPLAGGVETQYF | TGTGCCAGCAGCGAGACGCCCTTAGCGGGGGGCGTAGAGACCCAGTACTTC
NA | 18 | NA | TRBJ1-5 | TRBV21-1 | CASSKNPRGGENNQPQHF | TGTGCCAGCAGCAAAAATCCGCGGGGAGGGGAGAACAATCAGCCCCAGCATTTT
TRBD1 | 15 | NA | TRBJ2-7 | TRBV28 | CASSLVRDSSYEQYF | TGTGCCAGCAGTTTAGTTCGGGACAGCTCCTACGAGCAGTACTTC
TRBD2 | 15 | NA | TRBJ2-1 | TRBV25-1 | CASGGLAGGRNKQFF | TGTGCCAGCGGGGGACTAGCGGGGGGCAGGAATAAGCAGTTCTTC
NA | 14 | NA | TRBJ2-2 | TRBV6-5 | CASGQGPANGELFF | TGTGCCAGCGGCCAAGGGCCGGCGAACGGGGAGCTGTTTTTT
TRBD1 | 13 | NA | TRBJ2-2 | TRBV25-1 | CASRDRGAGELFF | TGTGCCAGTAGGGACAGGGGAGCCGGGGAGCTGTTTTTT
TRBD2 | 15 | NA | TRBJ2-5 | TRBV5-1 | CASGILAGLGETQYF | TGCGCCAGCGGGATCCTAGCGGGGTTGGGAGAGACCCAGTACTTC
NA | 13 | NA | TRBJ1-2 | TRBV10-3 | CAIRSDFVYGYTF | TGTGCCATCAGGTCAGACTTCGTCTATGGCTACACCTTC
TRBD1 | 13 | NA | TRBJ1-5 | TRBV19 | CASSGTANQPQHF | TGTGCCAGTAGTGGGACAGCGAATCAGCCCCAGCATTTT
NA | 14 | few | TRBJ2-5 | TRBV5-4 | CASSLELSVETQYF | TGTGCCAGCAGCTTGGAACTTTCGGTGGAGACCCAGTACTTC
NA | 13 | few | TRBJ1-2 | TRBV5-4 | CASSQDSNYGYTF | TGTGCCAGCAGCCAGGACAGTAACTATGGCTACACCTTC
NA | 14 | NA | TRBJ2-7 | TRBV5-1 | CASSLGQVFNEQYF | TGCGCCAGCAGCTTGGGACAGGTTTTCAACGAGCAGTACTTC
NA | 14 | few | TRBJ1-2 | TRBV4-3 | CASSQAGQGYGYTF | TGCGCCAGCAGCCAAGCAGGTCAGGGGTATGGCTACACCTTC
TRBD1 | 15 | NA | TRBJ1-2 | TRBV23-1 | CASSLSIRGCYGYTF | TGCGCCAGCAGTTTATCAATCAGGGGGTGCTATGGCTACACCTTC
TRBD2 | 15 | NA | TRBJ2-1 | TRBV30 | CAWSVGSGAYNEQFF | TGTGCCTGGAGTGTAGGTAGCGGGGCCTACAATGAGCAGTTCTTC
NA | 18 | few | TRBJ2-3 | TRBV18 | CASSPPLRGIAGTDTQYF | TGTGCCAGCTCACCACCTCTTCGGGGAATAGCTGGCACAGATACGCAGTATTTT
TRBD1 | 14 | NA | TRBJ1-6 | TRBV7-9 | CASSPDRDGSPLHF | TGTGCCAGCAGCCCGGACAGGGACGGCTCACCCCTCCACTTT